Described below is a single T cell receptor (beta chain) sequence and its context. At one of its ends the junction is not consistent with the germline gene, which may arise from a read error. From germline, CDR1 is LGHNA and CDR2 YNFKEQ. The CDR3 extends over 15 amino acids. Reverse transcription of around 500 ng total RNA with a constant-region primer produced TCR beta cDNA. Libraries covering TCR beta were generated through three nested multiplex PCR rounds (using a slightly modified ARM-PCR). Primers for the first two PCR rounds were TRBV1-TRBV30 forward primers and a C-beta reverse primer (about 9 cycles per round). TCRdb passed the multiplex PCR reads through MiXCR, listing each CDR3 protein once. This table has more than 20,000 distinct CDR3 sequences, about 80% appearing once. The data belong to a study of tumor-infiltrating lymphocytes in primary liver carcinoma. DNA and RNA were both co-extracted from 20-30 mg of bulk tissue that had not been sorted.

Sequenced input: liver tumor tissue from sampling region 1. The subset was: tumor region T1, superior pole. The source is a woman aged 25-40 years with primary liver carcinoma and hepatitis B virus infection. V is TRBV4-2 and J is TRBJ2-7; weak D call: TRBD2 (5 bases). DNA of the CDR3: TGTGCCAGCAGCCAAGATCCCTGGAGGTCCTACGAACAGTACTTC. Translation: CASSQDPWRSYEQYF.